The 25 T cell receptor beta chains given below trace back to one sample, sequenced in a study of blood T cell repertoires in COVID-19. Some clones are missing from TCRdb's copy, which holds only in-frame ones; the method was immunoSEQ multiplex PCR. The sample records about 310,000 clones, around 87% being singletons. Sequences were obtained from peripheral blood. Every receptor here comes from a man aged 45-60 years with active or convalescent COVID-19.

This clone was detected only a few times. The J gene is TRBJ1-4, the V gene TRBV29-1; TRBD1 is a possible D gene (6 bases). The germline CDR1 and CDR2 sequences are SQVTM and ANQGSEA. This CDR3 is 16 amino acids long. Trimming shortened V by 6 bases and J by 7 bases, and 24 bases separated the two germline ends. The CDR3 is CSVASEGVRGREKLFF. The CDR3 nucleotides read TGCAGCGTCGCGAGTGAGGGGGTCAGGGGACGTGAAAAACTGTTTTTT. The variable domain in full, with the rest retrieved from reference TRBV29-1 and TRBJ1-4, is SAVISQKPSRDICQRGTSLTIQCQVDSQVTMMFWYRQQPGQSLTLIATANQGSEATYESGFVIDKFPISRPNLTFSTLTVSNMSPEDSSIYLCSVASEGVRGREKLFFGSGTQLSVL.

The genes are TRBV5-1 and TRBJ1-1; 7 nucleotides align to TRBD1. The germline V gene encodes CDR1 SGHRS and CDR2 YFSETQ. The CDR3 is 14 residues long. The junction had 12 bases not matched to a gene; V was cut back by 4 bases and J by 9 bases. The CDR3 protein is CASSTAPEQGKAFF. Written as DNA, the CDR3 is TGCGCCAGCAGCACCGCACCGGAACAGGGGAAAGCTTTCTTT.

The chain recombines TRBV5-4 with TRBJ2-3; 7 positions match TRBD1. Germline trimming cut 3 bases from V and 2 bases from J; bases unmatched to any gene: 6. This CDR3 spans 15 amino acids. Germline assignment: CDR1 SGHNT and CDR2 YYREEE (reference sequence). The CDR3 sequence is CASSSGQKYTDTQYF. The DNA for the CDR3 is TGTGCCAGCAGCTCGGGACAGAAATACACAGATACGCAGTATTTT.

This clone showed up just a few times. The rearrangement uses TRBV5-1 and TRBJ2-6, with 10 bases identical to TRBD1. V shed 3 bases and J 0 bases; nucleotides not matched to a gene: 6. This CDR3 is 18 amino acids long. CDR1 and CDR2 from the germline V gene are SGHRS and YFSETQ. CDR3 region: CASSSTGGEASGANVLTF. In nucleotides, the CDR3 is TGCGCCAGCAGCTCGACAGGGGGCGAAGCCTCTGGGGCCAACGTCCTGACTTTC.

The chain combines TRBV9 with TRBJ2-3, with a possible D match to TRBD2 (5 bases). Germline V lookup: CDR1 SGDLS, CDR2 YYNGEE. The CDR3 is 12 amino acids. Trimming cost V 1 base and J 6 bases, with 6 bases left between them. The CDR3 reads CASSVSGDTQYF. CDR3 bases: TGTGCCAGCAGCGTATCGGGGGATACGCAGTATTTT.

The chain has TRBV4-3 and TRBJ1-2, with D unclear. Germline V gene sequence: CDR1 LGHNA, CDR2 YSLEER. CDR3 length: 17 amino acids. V was cut by 3 bases and J by 4 bases, with 21 bases left in between. CDR3 sequence reads: CASSQEKDTSVSYGYTF. CDR3 DNA: TGCGCCAGCAGCCAGGAAAAAGACACGAGTGTTAGCTATGGCTACACCTTC.

This clone was found a few times. This chain links TRBV7-8 with TRBJ1-5, with D tentatively TRBD1 (6 bases). Germline CDR1 reads SGHVS; CDR2 reads FQNEAQ. The CDR3 loop spans 14 amino acids. V shed 2 bases and J shed 7 bases, with 12 bases lying between them. The CDR3, as DNA: TGTGCCAGCAGCTTACAGGGGTCTGGGCAGCCCCAGCATTTT. It translates to CASSLQGSGQPQHF.

The chain carries TRBV19 and TRBJ2-3, with TRBD1 matching over 8 bases. The junction had 7 bases not matched to a gene; V was cut back by 2 bases and J by 9 bases. Looked up from germline, CDR1 is LNHDA and CDR2 is SQIVND (reference sequence). The CDR3 is made up of 14 amino acids. The CDR3 nucleotides read TGTGCCAGTAGTATAACGGGCGCAGGGGGCACGCAGTATTTT. As protein: CASSITGAGGTQYF.

The gene calls are TRBV2 and TRBJ1-2; D ambiguous. Germline values: CDR1 SNHLY, CDR2 FYNNEI. This CDR3 has 12 amino acids. Trimming shortened V by 9 bases and J by 2 bases, and 10 bases separated the two germline ends. The CDR3 sequence is CASEGYNYGYTF. For the CDR3, the DNA is TGTGCCAGTGAGGGTTACAACTATGGCTACACCTTC.

This chain links TRBV19 with TRBJ1-6, with TRBD1 as a possible D gene (5 bases). Germline CDR1 and CDR2: LNHDA and SQIVND (reference sequence). Deletions cut 6 bases from V and 5 bases from J, with 11 bases between. The CDR3 has 14 amino acids. CDR3 nucleotides: TGTGCCAGTAGGGGACTCTGGGATAATTCACCCCTCCACTTT. Its translation: CASRGLWDNSPLHF.

The chain carries TRBV28 and TRBJ1-2; a weak D match, TRBD1 (5 bases). V shed 4 bases and J shed 5 bases, with 17 bases lying between them. The CDR3 is made up of 15 amino acids. CDR1 and CDR2 from the germline V gene are MDHEN and SYDVKM. This CDR3 is CASSSNRPDTYGYTF. CDR3 DNA: TGTGCCAGCAGTTCCAACCGGCCGGACACGTATGGCTACACCTTC.

V is TRBV2 and J is TRBJ2-1; 9 bases are a match to TRBD1. From germline, CDR1 is SNHLY and CDR2 FYNNEI. The ends lost 4 bases at V and 0 bases at J; junction bases unmatched: 4. The length of the CDR3 is 16 residues. The CDR3 nucleotides are TGTGCCAGCAGTGGTACAGGGGGCCGCTCCTACAATGAGCAGTTCTTC. Amino acids: CASSGTGGRSYNEQFF. Drawing the rest from reference TRBV2 and TRBJ2-1, the complete variable domain is EPEVTQTPSHQVTQMGQEVILRCVPISNHLYFYWYRQILGQKVEFLVSFYNNEISEKSEIFDDQFSVERPDGSNFTLKIRSTKLEDSAMYFCASSGTGGRSYNEQFFGPGTRLTVL.

For the CDR3, the DNA is TGTGCCAGCAGTCTAGCGACAGCCCTGGGGGGCTATGGCTACACCTTC. Residues: CASSLATALGGYGYTF. The chain carries TRBV28 and TRBJ1-2; possible D gene TRBD1, 5 bases. The CDR3 length is 16 residues. Trimming removed 5 bases from V and 4 bases from J, with 20 bases in between. Germline V gene data show CDR1 as MDHEN and CDR2 as SYDVKM.

The chain carries TRBV30 and TRBJ2-7; TRBD2 matches at 7 bases. The ends lost 2 bases at V and 3 bases at J; junction bases unmatched: 10. CDR1 and CDR2 from the germline V gene are GTSNPN and SVGIG (reference sequence). CDR3 length equals 15 residues. This CDR3 reads CAWSIGTGLFYEQYF. In DNA form, the CDR3 reads TGTGCCTGGAGTATTGGGACGGGACTATTCTACGAGCAGTACTTC.

This CDR3 reads CASSLGTGGNTEAFF. CDR3 DNA: TGTGCCAGCAGCTTAGGGACAGGGGGAAACACTGAAGCTTTCTTT. The chain recombines TRBV7-3 with TRBJ1-1; 11 positions agree with TRBD1. V was pared by 2 bases and J by 2 bases, with 1 base of the junction left unmatched. Germline-derived CDR1 and CDR2 are SGHTA and FQGTGA. The CDR3 totals 15 residues.

The chain is built from TRBV9 and TRBJ2-1; 9 bases align to TRBD2. The germline V gene encodes CDR1 SGDLS and CDR2 YYNGEE. The CDR3 covers 16 residues. The trim removed 4 bases at V and 8 bases at J, leaving 13 bases unmatched. CDR3 DNA sequence: TGTGCCAGCAGCCCCCGGCCCTTACTAGCGGGCGATGAGCAGTTCTTC. Amino acids: CASSPRPLLAGDEQFF.

J is TRBJ1-3 and V is TRBV30; perhaps TRBD1 as D (6 bases). The CDR3 covers 16 residues. Germline CDR1 and CDR2: GTSNPN and SVGIG (reference sequence). V lost 2 bases, J lost 2 bases, and 16 bases lay in between. CDR3 bases: TGTGCCTGGAGTACGACGGGGTGGGGGCCTGGAAACACCATATATTTT. The encoded protein is CAWSTTGWGPGNTIYF.

The chain is built from TRBV7-9 and TRBJ2-7; 9 bases fit TRBD1. This CDR3 spans 14 amino acids. The V gene's germline CDR1 is SEHNR and CDR2 FQNEAQ (reference sequence). Germline trimming cut 3 bases from V and 5 bases from J; bases unmatched to any gene: 5. CDR3 protein: CASSLGTGRDEQYF. CDR3 bases: TGTGCCAGCAGCTTGGGGACAGGGAGGGACGAGCAGTACTTC.

This clone was observed once. The chain recombines TRBV5-1 with TRBJ2-1; the match to TRBD2 covers 9 bases. The CDR3 length is 15 residues. Germline values: CDR1 SGHRS, CDR2 YFSETQ. J gave up 4 bases and V 2 bases, and 4 bases lay outside the gene matches. CDR3 nucleotide sequence: TGCGCCAGCAGCTTCTCTAGCGGGGAATACAATGAGCAGTTCTTC. Encoded protein: CASSFSSGEYNEQFF. The variable domain in full, with the rest retrieved from reference TRBV5-1 and TRBJ2-1, is KAGVTQTPRYLIKTRGQQVTLSCSPISGHRSVSWYQQTPGQGLQFLFEYFSETQRNKGNFPGRFSGRQFSNSRSEMNVSTLELGDSALYLCASSFSSGEYNEQFFGPGTRLTVL.

The chain combines TRBV9 with TRBJ2-2, with D possibly matching TRBD1 (5 bases). The V and J ends lost 0 bases and 6 bases respectively, with 12 bases between them. The CDR3 contains 15 residues. Germline V gives CDR1 SGDLS, CDR2 YYNGEE. CDR3 sequence: CASSVGSLGAGELFF. CDR3 in DNA: TGTGCCAGCAGCGTAGGTAGTTTAGGGGCCGGGGAGCTGTTTTTT. Drawing the rest from reference TRBV9 and TRBJ2-2, the complete variable domain is DSGVTQTPKHLITATGQRVTLRCSPRSGDLSVYWYQQSLDQGLQFLIQYYNGEERAKGNILERFSAQQFPDLHSELNLSSLELGDSALYFCASSVGSLGAGELFFGEGSRLTVL.

This chain joins TRBV6-6 and TRBJ2-7, with D tentatively TRBD1 (5 bases). Germline CDR1 MNHNY, CDR2 SVGAGI (reference sequence). The CDR3 length is 16 residues. Trimming took off 6 bases at V and 3 bases at J, with 21 bases between the two ends. CDR3 bases: TGTGCCAGCAGCCCTCAGGGCCCGATCAACAACTACGAGCAGTACTTC. Its translation is CASSPQGPINNYEQYF.

This chain joins TRBV6-6 and TRBJ1-3, with TRBD1 as a possible D gene (5 bases). The V gene's germline CDR1 is MNHNY and CDR2 SVGAGI (reference sequence). The CDR3 contains 16 residues. V lost 4 bases to trimming and J lost 0 bases, with 13 bases between them. CDR3 protein: CASSSWGLISGNTIYF. Written as DNA, the CDR3 is TGTGCCAGCAGTTCTTGGGGACTGATCTCTGGAAACACCATATATTTT.

This chain links TRBV4-3 with TRBJ2-1; possible D gene TRBD1, 6 bases. This CDR3 is 16 amino acids long. With 0 bases removed from V and 3 bases from J, the gap between germline ends came to 12 bases. CDR1 and CDR2 from the germline V gene are LGHNA and YSLEER. Here the CDR3 DNA reads TGCGCCAGCAGCCAAGATCCCTCGACAGGCTACAATGAGCAGTTCTTC. Its protein is CASSQDPSTGYNEQFF.

J is TRBJ2-7 and V is TRBV28, with 10 bases lining up with TRBD1. The junction had 11 bases not matched to a gene; V was cut back by 6 bases and J by 6 bases. Looked up from germline, CDR1 is MDHEN and CDR2 is SYDVKM. CDR3 length: 15 residues. In nucleotides, the CDR3 is TGTGCCAGCAGGCCGGCGGGACAGGGGACTACCGAGCAGTACTTC. As protein: CASRPAGQGTTEQYF.

This clone was observed a single time. The chain joins TRBV12-3 or TRBV12-4 to TRBJ2-3, with D possibly matching TRBD1 (6 bases). Trimming removed 9 bases at V and 0 bases at J, with 10 bases between. The CDR3 sequence is 13 residues long. The CDR3 coding sequence is TGTGCCAGTACAGGGCTTAGCACAGATACGCAGTATTTT. It specifies CASTGLSTDTQYF.